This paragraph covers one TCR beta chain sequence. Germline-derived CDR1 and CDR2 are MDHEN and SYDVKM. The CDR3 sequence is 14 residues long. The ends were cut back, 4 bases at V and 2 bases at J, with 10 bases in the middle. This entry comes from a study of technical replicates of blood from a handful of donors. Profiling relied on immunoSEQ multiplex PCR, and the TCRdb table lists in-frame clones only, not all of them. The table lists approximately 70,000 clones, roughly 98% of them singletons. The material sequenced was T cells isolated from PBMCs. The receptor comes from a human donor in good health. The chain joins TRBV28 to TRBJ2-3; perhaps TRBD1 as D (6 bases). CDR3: CASSWTASTDTQYF. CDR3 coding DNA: TGTGCCAGCAGTTGGACAGCTTCCACAGATACGCAGTATTTT.